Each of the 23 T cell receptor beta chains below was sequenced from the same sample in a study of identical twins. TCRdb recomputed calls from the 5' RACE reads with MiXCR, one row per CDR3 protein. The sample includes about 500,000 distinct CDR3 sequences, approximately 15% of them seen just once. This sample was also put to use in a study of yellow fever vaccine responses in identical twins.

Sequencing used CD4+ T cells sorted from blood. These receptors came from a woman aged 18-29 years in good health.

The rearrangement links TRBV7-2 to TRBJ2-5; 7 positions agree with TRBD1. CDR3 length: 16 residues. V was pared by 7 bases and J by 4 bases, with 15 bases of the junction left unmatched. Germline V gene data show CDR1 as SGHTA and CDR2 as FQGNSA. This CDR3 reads CASITSPLRQGETQYF. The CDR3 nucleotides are TGTGCCAGCATCACGAGCCCTCTAAGACAGGGAGAGACCCAGTACTTC.

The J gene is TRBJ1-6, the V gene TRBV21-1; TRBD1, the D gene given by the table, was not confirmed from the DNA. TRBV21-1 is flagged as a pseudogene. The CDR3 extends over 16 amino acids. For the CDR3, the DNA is TGTGCCAGCAGCTCCCCCGGGACAGAGCGAAATTCACCCCTCCACTTT. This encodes CASSSPGTERNSPLHF.

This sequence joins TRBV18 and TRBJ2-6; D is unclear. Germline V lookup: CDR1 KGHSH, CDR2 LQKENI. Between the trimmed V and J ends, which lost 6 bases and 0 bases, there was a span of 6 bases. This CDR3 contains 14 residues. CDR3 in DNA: TGTGCCAGCTCCTATAGCTCTGGGGCCAACGTCCTGACTTTC. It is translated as CASSYSSGANVLTF.

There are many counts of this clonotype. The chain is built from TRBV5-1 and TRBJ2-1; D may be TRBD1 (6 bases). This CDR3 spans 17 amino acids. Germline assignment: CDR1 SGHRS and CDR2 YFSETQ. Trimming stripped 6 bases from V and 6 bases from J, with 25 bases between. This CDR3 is CASKTVLSQGSGNEQFF. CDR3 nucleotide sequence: TGCGCCAGCAAGACTGTTTTATCACAGGGTTCGGGCAATGAGCAGTTCTTC.

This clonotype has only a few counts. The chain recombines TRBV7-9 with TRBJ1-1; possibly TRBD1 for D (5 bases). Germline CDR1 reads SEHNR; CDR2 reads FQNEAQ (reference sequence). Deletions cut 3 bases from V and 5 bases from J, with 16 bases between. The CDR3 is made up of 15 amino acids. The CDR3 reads CASSFPTGARTEAFF. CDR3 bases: TGTGCCAGCAGCTTTCCTACCGGGGCGCGTACTGAAGCTTTCTTT.

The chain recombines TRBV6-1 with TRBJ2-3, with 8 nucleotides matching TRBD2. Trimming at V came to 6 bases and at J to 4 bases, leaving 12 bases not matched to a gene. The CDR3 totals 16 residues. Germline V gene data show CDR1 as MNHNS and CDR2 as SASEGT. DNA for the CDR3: TGTGCCAGCAGCCAGCGGGAGTCAAGGTCTTCAGATACGCAGTATTTT. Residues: CASSQRESRSSDTQYF.

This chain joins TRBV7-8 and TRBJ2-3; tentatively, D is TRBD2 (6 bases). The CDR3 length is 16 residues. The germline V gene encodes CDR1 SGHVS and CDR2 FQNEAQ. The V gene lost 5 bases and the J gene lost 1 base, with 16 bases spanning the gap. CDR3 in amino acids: CASSPGAGFGTDTQYF. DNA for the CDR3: TGTGCCAGCAGCCCGGGAGCGGGCTTCGGCACAGATACGCAGTATTTT.

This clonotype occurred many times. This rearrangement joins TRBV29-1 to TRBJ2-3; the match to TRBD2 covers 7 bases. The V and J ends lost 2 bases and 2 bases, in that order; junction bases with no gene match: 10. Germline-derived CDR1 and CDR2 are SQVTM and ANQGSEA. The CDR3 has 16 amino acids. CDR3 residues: CSVERWEGSYTDTQYF. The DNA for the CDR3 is TGCAGCGTTGAAAGATGGGAGGGATCGTACACAGATACGCAGTATTTT.

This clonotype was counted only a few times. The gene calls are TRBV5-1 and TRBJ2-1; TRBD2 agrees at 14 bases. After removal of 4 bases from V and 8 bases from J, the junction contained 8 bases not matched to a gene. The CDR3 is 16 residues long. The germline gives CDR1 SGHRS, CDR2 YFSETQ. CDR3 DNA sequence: TGCGCCAGCAGCGTCGGGACTAGCGGGAGAGCGGATGAGCAGTTCTTC. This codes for CASSVGTSGRADEQFF.

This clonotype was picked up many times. The CDR3: CASSLSRGSNEQFF. The DNA for the CDR3 is TGTGCCAGCAGTTTAAGCCGGGGATCCAATGAGCAGTTCTTC. This chain joins TRBV12-3 or TRBV12-4 and TRBJ2-1, with a weak D call TRBD2 (5 bases). Trimming removed 2 bases from V and 6 bases from J, with 11 bases in between. This CDR3 has 14 amino acids.

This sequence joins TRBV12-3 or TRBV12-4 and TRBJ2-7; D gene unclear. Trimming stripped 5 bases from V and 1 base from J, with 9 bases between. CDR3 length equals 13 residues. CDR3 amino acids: CASSLTTSYEQYF. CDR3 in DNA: TGTGCCAGCAGTCTCACGACGTCCTACGAGCAGTACTTC.

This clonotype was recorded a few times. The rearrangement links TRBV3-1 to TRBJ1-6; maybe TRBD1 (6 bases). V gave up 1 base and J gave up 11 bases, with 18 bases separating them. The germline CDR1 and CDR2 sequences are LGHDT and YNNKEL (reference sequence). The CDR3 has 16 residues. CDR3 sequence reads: CASSQGGTGGVAPLHF. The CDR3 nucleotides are TGTGCCAGCAGCCAAGGAGGGACGGGGGGCGTTGCACCCCTCCACTTT.

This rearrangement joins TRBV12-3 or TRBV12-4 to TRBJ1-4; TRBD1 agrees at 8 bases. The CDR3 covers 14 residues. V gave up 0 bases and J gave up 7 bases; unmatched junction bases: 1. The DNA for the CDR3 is TGTGCCAGCAGTTTAGCGACAGGGGTTGAAAAACTGTTTTTT. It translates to CASSLATGVEKLFF.

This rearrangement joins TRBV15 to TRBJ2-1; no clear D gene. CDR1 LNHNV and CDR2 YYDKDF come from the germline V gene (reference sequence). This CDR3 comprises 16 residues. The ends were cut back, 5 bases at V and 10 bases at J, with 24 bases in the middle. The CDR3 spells CATSSRLRPTGSEQFF. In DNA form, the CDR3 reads TGTGCCACCAGCTCTCGCCTGCGGCCCACTGGGTCGGAGCAGTTCTTC. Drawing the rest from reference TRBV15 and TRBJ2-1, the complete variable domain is DAMVIQNPRYQVTQFGKPVTLSCSQTLNHNVMYWYQQKSSQAPKLLFHYYDKDFNNEADTPDNFQSRRPNTSFCFLDIRSPGLGDTAMYLCATSSRLRPTGSEQFFGPGTRLTVL.

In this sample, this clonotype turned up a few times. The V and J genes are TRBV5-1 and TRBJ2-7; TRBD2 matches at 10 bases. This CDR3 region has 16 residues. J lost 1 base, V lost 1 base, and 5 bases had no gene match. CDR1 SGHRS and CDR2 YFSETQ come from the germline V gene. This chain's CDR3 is CASSLTLAGTSYEQYF. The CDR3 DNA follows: TGCGCCAGCAGCTTGACACTAGCGGGGACATCCTACGAGCAGTACTTC.

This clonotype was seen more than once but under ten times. The CDR3 region has the DNA TGTGCCAGCAGTCGTTCCAGGGAGACCCTAAATTCCCAGCATTTT. Its protein product is CASSRSRETLNSQHF. V and J are TRBV6-1 and TRBJ1-5; maybe TRBD1 (5 bases). The CDR3 has 15 residues. Looked up from germline, CDR1 is MNHNS and CDR2 is SASEGT. V lost 5 bases, J lost 11 bases, and 22 bases lay in between.

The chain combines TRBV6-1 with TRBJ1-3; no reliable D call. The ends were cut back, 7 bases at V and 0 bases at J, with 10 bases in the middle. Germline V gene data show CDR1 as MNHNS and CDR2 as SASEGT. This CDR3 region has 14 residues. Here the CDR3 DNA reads TGTGCCAGCACCGGGGTCATCTCTGGAAACACCATATATTTT. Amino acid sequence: CASTGVISGNTIYF.

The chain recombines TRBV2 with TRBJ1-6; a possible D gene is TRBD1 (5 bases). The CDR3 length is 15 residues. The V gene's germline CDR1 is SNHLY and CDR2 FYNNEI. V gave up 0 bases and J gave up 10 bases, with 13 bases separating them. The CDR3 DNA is TGTGCCAGCAGTGAAGCTCGAGGACACGAGTCACCCCTCCACTTT. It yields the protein CASSEARGHESPLHF.

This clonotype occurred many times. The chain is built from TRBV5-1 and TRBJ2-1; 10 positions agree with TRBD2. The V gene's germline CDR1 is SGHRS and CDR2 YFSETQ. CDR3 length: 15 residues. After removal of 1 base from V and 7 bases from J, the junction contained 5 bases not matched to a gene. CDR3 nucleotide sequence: TGCGCCAGCAGCTTGTACGGACTAGCGGAAAATGAGCAGTTCTTC. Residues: CASSLYGLAENEQFF.

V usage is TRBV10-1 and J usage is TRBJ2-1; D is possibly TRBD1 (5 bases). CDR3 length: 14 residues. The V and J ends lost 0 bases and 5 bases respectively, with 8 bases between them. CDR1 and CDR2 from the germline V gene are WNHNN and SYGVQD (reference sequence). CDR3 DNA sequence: TGCGCCAGCAGTGAGTCTCCAGGGAACAATGAGCAGTTCTTC. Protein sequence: CASSESPGNNEQFF.

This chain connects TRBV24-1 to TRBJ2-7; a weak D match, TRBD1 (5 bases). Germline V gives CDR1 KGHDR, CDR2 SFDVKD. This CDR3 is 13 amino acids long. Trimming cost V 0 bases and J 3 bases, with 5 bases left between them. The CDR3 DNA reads TGTGCCACCAGTGATTTGGACAGCTACGAGCAGTACTTC. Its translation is CATSDLDSYEQYF.

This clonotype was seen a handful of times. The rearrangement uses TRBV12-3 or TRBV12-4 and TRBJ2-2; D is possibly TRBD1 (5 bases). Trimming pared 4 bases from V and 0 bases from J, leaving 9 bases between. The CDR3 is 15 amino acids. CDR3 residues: CASSSVRANTGELFF. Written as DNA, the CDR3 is TGTGCCAGCAGTTCTGTCAGGGCGAACACCGGGGAGCTGTTTTTT.

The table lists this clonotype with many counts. The CDR3 coding sequence is TGTGCCAGCAGCGTAGGGGCCGATTACGGACCCTACGAGCAGTACTTC. Translating gives CASSVGADYGPYEQYF. This chain links TRBV9 with TRBJ2-7; D is unresolved. This CDR3 has 16 residues. Germline assignment: CDR1 SGDLS and CDR2 YYNGEE. Trimming removed 0 bases at V and 2 bases at J, with 15 bases between.